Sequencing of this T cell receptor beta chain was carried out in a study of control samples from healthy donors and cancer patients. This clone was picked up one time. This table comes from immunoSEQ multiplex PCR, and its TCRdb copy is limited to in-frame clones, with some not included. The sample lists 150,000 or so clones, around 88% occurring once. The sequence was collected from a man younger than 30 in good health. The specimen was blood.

The CDR3 coding sequence is TGTGCCAGCAGTTTAAGGGCAGGAGGTGGCTACACCTTC. This translates into CASSLRAGGGYTF. The J gene is TRBJ1-2, the V gene TRBV12-3 or TRBV12-4; D call uncertain. V was cut by 2 bases and J by 7 bases, with 11 bases left in between. The CDR3 loop spans 13 amino acids.